This record looks at one TCR beta chain sequence and its context. The target antigen is unknown. The sample belongs to a study of T cell repertoires in cytomegalovirus infection. Study context: HLA-C-restricted CMV epitopes, recently identified, and well-studied HLA-B-restricted ones were used by the study. Signatures in public TCR beta sequences pointed to both CMV infection and matching HLA type. General study points: In two of eight donors, the top clonotype was HLA-C-restricted CMV-specific. Carriers of CMV plus the relevant HLA were identified by cumulative public TCR beta family frequency.

Trimming took 5 bases from V and 3 from J; bases not matched to a gene: 5. Germline V lookup: CDR1 SGHAT, CDR2 FQDESV (reference sequence). The CDR3 consists of 14 residues. Each CDR3 protein is one row after TCRdb ran MiXCR on the reads. In the table there are 70,000 to 85,000 distinct CDR3 sequences, roughly 40% of which are singletons. The specimen was CD8+ T cells from cultured PBMCs, collected from culture after CMV antigen stimulation. The TCR comes from a human donor in good health (CMV status not recorded). Some clones in this sample may be carry-over from other donors' samples. The V call is TRBV11-1, the J call TRBJ2-7, with 9 nucleotides matching TRBD2. CDR3 protein: CASSALAGFYEQYF. The CDR3, as DNA: TGTGCCAGCAGCGCCCTAGCGGGGTTCTACGAGCAGTACTTC.